Sequencing of this TCR beta chain was carried out in a study of beta chain features in type 1 diabetes. Across the whole study: Patients and healthy donors were similar in age, gender and cell yields.

Expressed TCRB transcripts were sequenced, since all the RNA that had been isolated was reverse transcribed. Data came from immunoSEQ multiplex PCR; TCRdb stores just in-frame clones and leaves some out. The data contain more than 300,000 clones, roughly 12% of them singletons. Trimming stripped 6 bases from V and 2 bases from J, with 23 bases between. Per the germline V gene, CDR1 is MNHEY and CDR2 is SMNVEV (reference sequence). The CDR3 totals 18 residues. This clone occurred a few times. The sequence was obtained from a young man in good health. Source material: naive CD4+ T cells from blood. The chain carries TRBV27 and TRBJ1-5; no clear D gene. The DNA of the CDR3 is TGTGCCAGCAGAGTCAGAAATATAGCTCGGAGGGGCAATCAGCCCCAGCATTTT. It is translated as CASRVRNIARRGNQPQHF.